This T cell receptor beta chain derives from a study of synovial regulatory T cells in juvenile arthritis. This clone shows up as medium-sized by frequency. Clones were sequenced by immunoSEQ multiplex PCR, and TCRdb holds only the in-frame ones, with some missing. The sample yields several thousand clones, of which the top ten take up roughly 1.5%. CDR1 is SGHRS and CDR2 is YFSETQ in the germline V gene. CDR3 length: 16 amino acids. No DNA is listed. This clonotype originated in a donor younger than 30 with juvenile idiopathic arthritis. The rearrangement joins TRBV5-1 to TRBJ2-3. Sequenced: Treg cells from blood. Subset denoted: remaining (HLA-DR-negative) circulating blood Treg cells. The CDR3 region is CASSPHRVGGPDTQYF.